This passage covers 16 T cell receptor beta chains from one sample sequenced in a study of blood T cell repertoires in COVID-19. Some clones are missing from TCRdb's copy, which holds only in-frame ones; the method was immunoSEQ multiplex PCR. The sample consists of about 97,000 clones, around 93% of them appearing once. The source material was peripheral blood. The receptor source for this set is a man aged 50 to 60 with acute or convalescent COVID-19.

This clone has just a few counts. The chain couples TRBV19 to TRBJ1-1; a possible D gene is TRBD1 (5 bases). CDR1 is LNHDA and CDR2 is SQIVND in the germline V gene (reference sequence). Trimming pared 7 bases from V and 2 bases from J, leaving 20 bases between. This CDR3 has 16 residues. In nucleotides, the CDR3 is TGTGCCAGTAAAAGGGTGGCAGGGTCGAAAAACACTGAAGCTTTCTTT. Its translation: CASKRVAGSKNTEAFF. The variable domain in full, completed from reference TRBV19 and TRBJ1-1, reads DGGITQSPKYLFRKEGQNVTLSCEQNLNHDAMYWYRQDPGQGLRLIYYSQIVNDFQKGDIAEGYSVSREKKESFPLTVTSAQKNPTAFYLCASKRVAGSKNTEAFFGQGTRLTVV.

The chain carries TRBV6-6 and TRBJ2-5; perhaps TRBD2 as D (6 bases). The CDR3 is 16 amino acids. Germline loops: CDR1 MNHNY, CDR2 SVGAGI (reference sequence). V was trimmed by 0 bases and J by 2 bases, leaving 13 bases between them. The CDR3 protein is CASSYSAGTLQETQYF. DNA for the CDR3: TGTGCCAGCAGTTACTCGGCCGGGACTCTACAAGAGACCCAGTACTTC.

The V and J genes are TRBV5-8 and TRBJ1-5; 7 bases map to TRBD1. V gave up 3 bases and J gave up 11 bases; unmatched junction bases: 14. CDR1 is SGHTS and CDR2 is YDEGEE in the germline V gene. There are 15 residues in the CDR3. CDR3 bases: TGTGCCAGCAGCTATCACGGGACAGCCGCCCCAGCCCAGCATTTT. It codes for CASSYHGTAAPAQHF.

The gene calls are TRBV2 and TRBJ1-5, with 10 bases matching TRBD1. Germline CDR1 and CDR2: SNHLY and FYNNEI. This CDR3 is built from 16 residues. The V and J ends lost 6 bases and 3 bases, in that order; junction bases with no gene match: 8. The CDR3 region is CASSRQGAEVNQPQHF. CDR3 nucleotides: TGTGCCAGCAGCCGACAGGGGGCGGAGGTCAATCAGCCCCAGCATTTT. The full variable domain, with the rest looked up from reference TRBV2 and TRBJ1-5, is EPEVTQTPSHQVTQMGQEVILRCVPISNHLYFYWYRQILGQKVEFLVSFYNNEISEKSEIFDDQFSVERPDGSNFTLKIRSTKLEDSAMYFCASSRQGAEVNQPQHFGDGTRLSIL.

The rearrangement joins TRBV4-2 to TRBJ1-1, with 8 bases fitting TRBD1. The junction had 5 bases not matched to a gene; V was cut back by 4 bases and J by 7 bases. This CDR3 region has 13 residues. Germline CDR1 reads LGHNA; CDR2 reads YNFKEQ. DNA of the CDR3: TGTGCCAGCAGCCCTCAGGGGGCGGGTGAAGCTTTCTTT. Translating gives CASSPQGAGEAFF.

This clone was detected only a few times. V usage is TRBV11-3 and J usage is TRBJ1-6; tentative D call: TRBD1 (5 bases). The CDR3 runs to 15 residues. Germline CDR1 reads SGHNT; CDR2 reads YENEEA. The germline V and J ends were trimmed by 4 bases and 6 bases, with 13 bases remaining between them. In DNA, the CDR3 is TGTGCCAGCAGCTCAGGACCCGGGGGTAATTCACCCCTCCACTTT. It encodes CASSSGPGGNSPLHF.

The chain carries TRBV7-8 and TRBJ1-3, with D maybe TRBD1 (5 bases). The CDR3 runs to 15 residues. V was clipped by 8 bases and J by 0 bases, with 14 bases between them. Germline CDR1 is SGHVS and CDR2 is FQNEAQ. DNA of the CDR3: TGTGCCAGCCGGCCAGGGCTCTACTCTGGAAACACCATATATTTT. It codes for CASRPGLYSGNTIYF.

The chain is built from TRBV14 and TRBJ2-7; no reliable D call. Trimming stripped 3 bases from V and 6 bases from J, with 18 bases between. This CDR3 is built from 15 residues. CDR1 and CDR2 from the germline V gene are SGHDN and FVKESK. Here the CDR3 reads CASSQSSQQVSEQYF. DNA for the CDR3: TGTGCCAGCAGCCAGTCCTCACAGCAGGTTTCCGAGCAGTACTTC. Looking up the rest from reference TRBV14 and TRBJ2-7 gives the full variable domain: EAGVTQFPSHSVIEKGQTVTLRCDPISGHDNLYWYRRVMGKEIKFLLHFVKESKQDESGMPNNRFLAERTGGTYSTLKVQPAELEDSGVYFCASSQSSQQVSEQYFGPGTRLTVT.

The CDR3: CASSPRDRNTGELFF. The CDR3 DNA sequence: TGTGCCAGCAGCCCCCGGGACAGAAACACCGGGGAGCTGTTTTTT. This chain links TRBV11-2 with TRBJ2-2; TRBD1 agrees at 7 bases. V gave up 5 bases and J gave up 2 bases; unmatched junction bases: 5. Germline values: CDR1 SGHAT, CDR2 FQNNGV. This CDR3 comprises 15 residues.

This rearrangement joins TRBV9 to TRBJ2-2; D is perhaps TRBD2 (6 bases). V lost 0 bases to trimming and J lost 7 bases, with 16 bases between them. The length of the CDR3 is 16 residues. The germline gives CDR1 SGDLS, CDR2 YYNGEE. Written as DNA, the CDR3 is TGTGCCAGCAGCGTAGTGGTGGGCTCAGCGGGCGGGGAGCTGTTTTTT. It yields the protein CASSVVVGSAGGELFF.

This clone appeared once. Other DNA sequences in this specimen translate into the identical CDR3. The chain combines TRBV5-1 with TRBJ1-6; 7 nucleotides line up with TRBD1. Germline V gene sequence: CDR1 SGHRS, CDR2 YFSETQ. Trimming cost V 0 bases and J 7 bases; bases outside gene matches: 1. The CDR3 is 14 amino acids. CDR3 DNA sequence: TGCGCCAGCAGCTTGGGGGACAGAAATTCACCCCTCCACTTT. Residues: CASSLGDRNSPLHF.

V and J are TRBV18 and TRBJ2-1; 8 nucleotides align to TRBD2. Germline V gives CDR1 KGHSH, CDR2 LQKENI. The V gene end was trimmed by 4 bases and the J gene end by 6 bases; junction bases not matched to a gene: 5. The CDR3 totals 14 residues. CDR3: CASSLGLDGNEQFF. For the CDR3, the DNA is TGTGCCAGCTCACTGGGACTAGACGGCAATGAGCAGTTCTTC.

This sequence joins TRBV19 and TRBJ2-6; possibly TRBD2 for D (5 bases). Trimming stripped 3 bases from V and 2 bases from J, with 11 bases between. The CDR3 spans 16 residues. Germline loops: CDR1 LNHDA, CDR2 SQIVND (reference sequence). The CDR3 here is CASSMPRRTGANVLTF. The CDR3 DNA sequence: TGTGCCAGTAGTATGCCGCGGAGGACTGGGGCCAACGTCCTGACTTTC.

The CDR3 region has the DNA TGTGCCAGCAGCCATGGACAGGGGAACACTGAAGCTTTCTTT. It encodes CASSHGQGNTEAFF. V usage is TRBV3-1 (or the pseudogene TRBV3-2) and J usage is TRBJ1-1; 8 bases fit TRBD1. Germline V gene data show CDR1 as LGHDT and CDR2 as YNNKEL (reference sequence). V was pared by 3 bases and J by 1 base, with 1 base of the junction left unmatched. This CDR3 region has 14 residues.

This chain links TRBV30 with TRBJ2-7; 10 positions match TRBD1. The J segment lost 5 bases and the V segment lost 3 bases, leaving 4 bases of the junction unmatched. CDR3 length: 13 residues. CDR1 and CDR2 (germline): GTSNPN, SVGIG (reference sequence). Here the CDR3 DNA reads TGTGCCTGGAGAGGGACAGGGGTCGACGAGCAGTACTTC. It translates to CAWRGTGVDEQYF.

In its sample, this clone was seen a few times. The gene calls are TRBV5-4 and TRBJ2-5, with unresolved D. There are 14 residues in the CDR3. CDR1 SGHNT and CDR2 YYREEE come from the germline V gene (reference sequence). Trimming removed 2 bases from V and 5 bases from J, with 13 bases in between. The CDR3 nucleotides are TGTGCCAGCAGCTTCCCCGAACTCGGGGAGACCCAGTACTTC. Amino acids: CASSFPELGETQYF. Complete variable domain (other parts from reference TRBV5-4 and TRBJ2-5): ETGVTQSPTHLIKTRGQQVTLRCSSQSGHNTVSWYQQALGQGPQFIFQYYREEENGRGNFPPRFSGLQFPNYSSELNVNALELDDSALYLCASSFPELGETQYFGPGTRLLVL.